The 25 T cell receptor beta chains below all came from one sample that was sequenced in a study of shared clonotypes between healthy human individuals. TCRdb's copy holds only in-frame clones and misses some; the assay was immunoSEQ multiplex PCR. The sample records approximately 940,000 clones, approximately 80% being singletons. The sequencing sample was made of memory CD4+ T cells sorted from blood. Noted subset: CD45RA-negative fraction. These receptors were taken from a man younger than 30 in good health.

This clone came up once. The chain couples TRBV4-2 to TRBJ1-3; D is uncertain. Trimming stripped 0 bases from V and 0 bases from J, with 9 bases between. Looked up from germline, CDR1 is LGHNA and CDR2 is YNFKEQ. The CDR3 is made up of 16 amino acids. The CDR3 here is CASSQEPASSGNTIYF. DNA of the CDR3: TGTGCCAGCAGCCAAGAGCCCGCTTCCTCTGGAAACACCATATATTTT.

In DNA, the CDR3 is TGTGCCAGCAGTGAGCAAGGGACAGACCTAGAGACCCAGTACTTC. As protein: CASSEQGTDLETQYF. The rearrangement links TRBV2 to TRBJ2-5, with 7 bases lining up with TRBD1. Germline CDR1 is SNHLY and CDR2 is FYNNEI. This CDR3 has 15 residues. After removal of 3 bases from V and 4 bases from J, the junction contained 8 bases not matched to a gene.

Concerning this clone: Relative to the germline gene, one junction end is altered; a read error may explain this. This sequence joins TRBV6-6 and TRBJ1-2; perhaps TRBD1 as D (5 bases). CDR1 and CDR2 (germline): MNHNY, SVGAGI (reference sequence). CDR3 length: 13 amino acids. CDR3 nucleotide sequence: TGTGCCAGCAGCCAGACAGCTAACTATGGCTACATCTTC. Amino acid sequence: CASSQTANYGYIF.

In nucleotides, the CDR3 is TGCGCCAGCAGCTCACTGGGGGCTTATGGAAACACCATATATTTT. Translating it yields CASSSLGAYGNTIYF. This sequence joins TRBV5-1 and TRBJ1-3, with D tentatively TRBD1 (6 bases). This CDR3 region has 15 residues. CDR1 and CDR2 from the germline V gene are SGHRS and YFSETQ. Trimming shortened V by 3 bases and J by 3 bases, and 13 bases separated the two germline ends.

The gene calls are TRBV15 and TRBJ2-3, with 14 bases lining up with TRBD2. V lost 1 base to trimming and J lost 11 bases; unmatched junction nucleotides: 5. CDR1 and CDR2 (germline): LNHNV, YYDKDF (reference sequence). The CDR3 extends over 15 amino acids. In DNA form, the CDR3 reads TGTGCCACCAGCAGAGTTGGGACTAGCGGGGGAAAGCAGTATTTT. Translating it yields CATSRVGTSGGKQYF. The whole variable domain, filled in from reference TRBV15 and TRBJ2-3, reads DAMVIQNPRYQVTQFGKPVTLSCSQTLNHNVMYWYQQKSSQAPKLLFHYYDKDFNNEADTPDNFQSRRPNTSFCFLDIRSPGLGDTAMYLCATSRVGTSGGKQYFGPGTRLTVL.

This sequence joins TRBV28 and TRBJ1-4; D is possibly TRBD1 (5 bases). In germline, CDR1 is MDHEN, CDR2 SYDVKM. V lost 10 bases and J 1 base, leaving 13 bases between the germline ends. CDR3 length: 14 amino acids. The CDR3 region is CAIDLGVTNEKLFF. The DNA of the CDR3 is TGTGCCATCGACTTAGGGGTAACTAATGAAAAACTGTTTTTT.

The J gene is TRBJ2-5, the V gene TRBV5-5, with D possibly TRBD1 on 6 matching bases. The CDR3 extends over 13 amino acids. Trimming shortened V by 6 bases and J by 5 bases, and 14 bases separated the two germline ends. From germline, CDR1 is SGHKS and CDR2 YYEKEE (reference sequence). CDR3 bases: TGTGCCAGCAACAAGGACAGCCGGGAGACCCAGTACTTC. This codes for CASNKDSRETQYF.

The genes are TRBV4-3 and TRBJ2-7, with TRBD1 identical over 9 bases. Trimming cost V 0 bases and J 4 bases; bases outside gene matches: 4. The length of the CDR3 is 15 residues. The germline V gene has CDR1 LGHNA and CDR2 YSLEER. CDR3 sequence (DNA): TGCGCCAGCAGCCAAGATCTACAGGGGGCTTACGAGCAGTACTTC. Translating it yields CASSQDLQGAYEQYF.

This clone was counted a few times. The chain has TRBV12-5 and TRBJ1-1, with D tentatively TRBD1 (5 bases). Trimming stripped 3 bases from V and 4 bases from J, with 15 bases between. Germline V gene lookup returns CDR1 LGHNT and CDR2 FRNRAP. CDR3 length: 15 amino acids. This CDR3 reads CASGLDSGWGTEAFF. The CDR3 coding sequence is TGTGCTAGTGGTTTAGACTCAGGGTGGGGCACTGAAGCTTTCTTT.

Points on this clone: A much larger clone is a single base away; this may be a read error. This chain connects TRBV11-2 to TRBJ1-5; no reliable D call. Trimming pared 0 bases from V and 6 bases from J, leaving 6 bases between. The CDR3 has 13 residues. Germline lookup yields CDR1 SGHAT and CDR2 FQNNGV. The CDR3 protein is CASSLDEGQPQHF. Written as DNA, the CDR3 is TGTGCCAGCAGCTTAGATGAGGGTCAGCCCCAGCATTTT.

This chain links TRBV5-6 with TRBJ2-3, with D unclear. The CDR3 has 14 amino acids. V lost 4 bases and J lost 1, with 10 bases in between. Germline V gene lookup returns CDR1 SGHDT and CDR2 YYEEEE. The CDR3 DNA is TGTGCCAGCAGCCTACTTGGAGGCACAGATACGCAGTATTTT. Residues: CASSLLGGTDTQYF.

The chain employs TRBV30 and TRBJ2-5; D call uncertain. This CDR3 comprises 12 residues. Germline V lookup: CDR1 GTSNPN, CDR2 SVGIG (reference sequence). With 4 bases removed from V and 2 bases from J, the gap between germline ends came to 8 bases. CDR3: CAWNLVQETQYF. DNA for the CDR3: TGTGCCTGGAATCTGGTTCAAGAGACCCAGTACTTC.

Worth noting for this clone: An end of the junction does not agree with germline; a read error may underlie this. The chain joins TRBV29-1 to TRBJ1-2, with D maybe TRBD1 (5 bases). CDR3 length: 10 amino acids. Germline V lookup: CDR1 SQVTM, CDR2 ANQGSEA. The CDR3 spells CSVDRGRAFF. In DNA, the CDR3 is TGCAGCGTTGACCGGGGCCGAGCATTCTTC.

This chain connects TRBV27 to TRBJ1-1, with 9 bases identical to TRBD1. The V and J ends lost 5 bases and 1 base, in that order; junction bases with no gene match: 8. The CDR3 runs 16 residues. Germline V lookup: CDR1 MNHEY, CDR2 SMNVEV (reference sequence). The CDR3 is CASSPTGGGGNTEAFF. Here the CDR3 DNA reads TGTGCCAGCAGTCCTACAGGGGGCGGGGGGAACACTGAAGCTTTCTTT.

This chain connects TRBV2 to TRBJ1-4; 7 nucleotides match TRBD1. There are 19 residues in the CDR3. The V segment lost 0 bases and the J segment 7 bases; nucleotides outside the gene matches: 17. Germline loops: CDR1 SNHLY, CDR2 FYNNEI. The CDR3 loop is CASSEADGAKRYRGEKLFF. In DNA, the CDR3 is TGTGCCAGCAGTGAAGCGGACGGGGCAAAGCGCTACAGGGGTGAAAAACTGTTTTTT. Drawing the rest from reference TRBV2 and TRBJ1-4, the complete variable domain is EPEVTQTPSHQVTQMGQEVILRCVPISNHLYFYWYRQILGQKVEFLVSFYNNEISEKSEIFDDQFSVERPDGSNFTLKIRSTKLEDSAMYFCASSEADGAKRYRGEKLFFGSGTQLSVL.

The gene calls are TRBV5-4 and TRBJ2-3, with D tentatively TRBD2 (5 bases). CDR1 is SGHNT, CDR2 YYREEE, per germline (reference sequence). Trimming removed 2 bases at V and 5 bases at J, with 15 bases between. The CDR3 length is 15 residues. CDR3 nucleotide sequence: TGTGCCAGCAGCTTAATCAGAGGGTTGGGAGATACGCAGTATTTT. Translated: CASSLIRGLGDTQYF.

The gene calls are TRBV2 and TRBJ1-2; 8 bases line up with TRBD1. From germline, CDR1 is SNHLY and CDR2 FYNNEI. V trimming: 6 bases; J trimming: 7 bases; junction bases outside the gene matches: 10. The CDR3 has 14 amino acids. CDR3 residues: CASRTTGEMSGYTF. Written as DNA, the CDR3 is TGTGCCAGCAGGACGACAGGGGAGATGAGTGGCTACACCTTC.

J is TRBJ2-7 and V is TRBV19, with D possibly being TRBD1 (6 bases). Trimming took 6 bases from V and 3 from J, leaving 18 bases between them. In germline, CDR1 is LNHDA, CDR2 SQIVND (reference sequence). The length of the CDR3 is 15 residues. The CDR3 spells CASSPQRGSGYEQYF. The DNA of the CDR3 is TGTGCCAGTAGCCCCCAGAGGGGGAGTGGCTACGAGCAGTACTTC.

In this sample, this clone turned up a few times. This chain connects TRBV18 to TRBJ2-4, with 7 positions matching TRBD2. With 6 bases clipped from V and 3 bases from J, the junction kept 5 bases outside the gene matches. CDR1 is KGHSH and CDR2 is LQKENI in the germline V gene. This CDR3 has 14 residues. CDR3 nucleotide sequence: TGTGCCAGCTCGGCGGGGGACCTCAAAAACATTCAGTACTTC. Its protein is CASSAGDLKNIQYF.

This clone was counted ten times or more. This chain joins TRBV5-1 and TRBJ1-1; D is ambiguous. Trimming left V 4 bases short and J 4 bases short, with 14 bases between. The CDR3 runs 14 residues. CDR1 and CDR2 from the germline V gene are SGHRS and YFSETQ. CDR3 residues: CASSHGELGTEAFF. DNA of the CDR3: TGCGCCAGCAGCCACGGTGAATTAGGCACTGAAGCTTTCTTT.

CDR3 bases: TGTGCCAGTAGTAATACACCGGGAGATACGCAGTATTTT. It is translated as CASSNTPGDTQYF. The chain couples TRBV19 to TRBJ2-3; D remains ambiguous. Germline CDR1 LNHDA, CDR2 SQIVND (reference sequence). The V gene lost 4 bases and the J gene lost 5 bases, with 10 bases spanning the gap. The CDR3 length is 13 residues.

As concerns this clone: This may be a read error, as it is one base from a much larger clone. The J gene is TRBJ2-5, the V gene TRBV5-6; D is unclear. Per the germline V gene, CDR1 is SGHDT and CDR2 is YYEEEE. The CDR3 totals 13 residues. The V end lost 1 base, the J end lost 0 bases, and 4 bases lay between the germline ends. The CDR3 loop is CASSLRNQETQYF. In DNA form, the CDR3 reads TGTGCCAGCAGCTTGCGGAACCAAGAGACCCAGTACTTC.

J is TRBJ2-3 and V is TRBV11-3; D is unresolved. Germline CDR1 SGHNT, CDR2 YENEEA. CDR3 length: 13 amino acids. V was trimmed by 0 bases and J by 3 bases, leaving 4 bases between them. This CDR3 reads CASSLDFTDTQYF. For the CDR3, the DNA is TGTGCCAGCAGCTTAGATTTTACAGATACGCAGTATTTT. Complete variable domain (other parts from reference TRBV11-3 and TRBJ2-3): EAGVVQSPRYKIIEKKQPVAFWCNPISGHNTLYWYLQNLGQGPELLIRYENEEAVDDSQLPKDRFSAERLKGVDSTLKIQPAELGDSAVYLCASSLDFTDTQYFGPGTRLTVL.

The chain couples TRBV4-1 to TRBJ2-7; TRBD2 matches at 8 bases. With 0 bases clipped from V and 3 bases from J, the junction kept 7 bases outside the gene matches. This CDR3 has 16 amino acids. CDR1 and CDR2 (germline): MGHRA, YSYEKL. CDR3 DNA: TGCGCCAGCAGCCAAGATTCCGGGACTAGTTTCTACGAGCAGTACTTC. Translation gives CASSQDSGTSFYEQYF.

This clone was found a few times. The V gene is TRBV2, the J gene TRBJ2-7, with D possibly TRBD1 on 6 matching bases. Germline V gene lookup returns CDR1 SNHLY and CDR2 FYNNEI. V was shortened by 9 bases and J by 1 base, with 19 bases between the two germline ends. The CDR3 consists of 15 residues. The CDR3 reads CASGKAGTGSYEQYF. The CDR3 DNA reads as TGTGCCAGTGGTAAAGCCGGTACAGGGTCCTACGAGCAGTACTTC.